This record looks at one T cell receptor beta chain sequence and its context. This sample was taken from a study of blood T cell repertoires in COVID-19. Generated by immunoSEQ multiplex PCR, the TCRdb table keeps only in-frame clones and is missing some. The sample has about 250,000 clones; 86% are singletons. This CDR3 contains 16 residues. Germline V gives CDR1 SGHKS, CDR2 YYEKEE (reference sequence). Trimming cost V 9 bases and J 7 bases; bases outside gene matches: 19. The sequence was collected from a man aged 35 to 55 who had recovered from COVID-19. The V and J genes are TRBV5-5 and TRBJ2-3; 8 nucleotides align to TRBD2. The source material was PBMCs or T cells enriched from blood (not recorded which). Here the CDR3 reads CATSSGSGGAPNTQYF. The CDR3 DNA reads as TGTGCCACCTCCTCCGGGAGCGGGGGAGCCCCGAATACGCAGTATTTT.